One T cell receptor (beta chain) is described in this entry. The target of this receptor is not known. Qualities for individual bases were not recorded, and no much larger clone is one base off. Collaborating institutions collected whole blood in K2EDTA tubes following their own protocols. Collaborator samples were shipped for TCRbeta analysis as frozen whole blood, isolated PBMCs, or DNA extracted from either sample type. This sample stems from a study of blood T cell repertoires in COVID-19 (dated by TCRdb to between 2020 and 2021). For context, the study as a whole: Samples covering the acute and convalescent phases of COVID-19 were provided by collaborators in the United States, Italy and Spain. The dataset comprised deeply sampled blood TCRbeta repertoires from subjects exposed to, actively infected with, or recovered from COVID-19. Samples were obtained from the ongoing ImmuneRACE study (first 160 participants) and from about 1,300 subjects provided by 6 global collaborators. The material from the prospective study consisted of cDNA or gDNA derived from T cells, B-cell-depleted T cells, or PBMCs. A de-identified subject ID, COVID-19 status, age in years and sex were almost always included in the sample metadata. Where available, HLA class I and class II types were taken from metadata supplied by the sample provider and were not determined by assay-based typing. A freely available public database, intended as a resource for researchers studying the immune response to SARS-CoV-2, is where the repertoires were released.

The paper as a whole reports these results and caveats: The quantity of clinical and demographic metadata differed by source and by participant and was supplied without curation.

Reading the germline V gene gives CDR1 KGHDR and CDR2 SFDVKD. Its CDR3 holds 15 amino acids, cysteine through phenylalanine. Only CDR3 DNA remains: 45 bases, in frame from the first base. For this chain, trimming is 6 bases at the V end and 2 bases at the J end, and the number of junction bases without a gene match is 5. TCRbeta CDR3 regions were amplified from genomic DNA by means of the immunoSEQ Assay, a bias-controlled multiplex PCR. The authors' analysis ran thus. The number of nucleated cells in each sample was estimated by amplification of reference gene primers within the assay. To quantify the absolute abundance of each unique TCRbeta CDR3 rearrangement, sequence reads were collapsed and filtered. For each sample, productive Simpson clonality was calculated as the square root of Simpson's diversity index over productive rearrangements. The table was pulled from immuneACCESS by TCRdb, which kept in-frame rearrangements only. Such tables lose some clones; where checked, under half of the loss comes from unresolved V genes, and the rest has no known cause. V and J calls and clone size are as listed in that table; D and trimming were resolved from the DNA. For this sample there are about 250,000 clones; over 65% appear just once. Of the sample, 3.3% is held by the ten largest clones.

Specimen: peripheral blood. This chain is built from TRBV24-1 and TRBJ2-3; 9 central bases correspond to TRBD1. This clonotype was obtained from a woman aged 80 or over with acute or convalescent COVID-19. The nucleotide sequence reads as follows: TGTGCCACCAGTCCGGGACAGGGTCACACAGATACGCAGTATTTT. Translated, it gives CATSPGQGHTDTQYF.